This T cell receptor beta chain appears in the sequencing data of a study of blood T cell repertoires in COVID-19. Sequenced by immunoSEQ multiplex PCR; TCRdb stores in-frame clones only, minus some. The sample includes some 42,000 clones, roughly 90% seen only once; the top ten take approximately 0.37%. The CDR3 contains 14 residues. With 3 bases clipped from V and 0 bases from J, the junction kept 3 bases outside the gene matches. Per the germline V gene, CDR1 is SGDLS and CDR2 is YYNGEE. Sequencing was done on a sample of peripheral blood. The sequence was collected from a human donor in a cohort sampled during active COVID-19. This sequence joins TRBV9 and TRBJ2-7; 7 nucleotides agree with TRBD1. The CDR3, as DNA: TGTGCCAGCAGCGGAGGGGGCACCTCCTACGAGCAGTACTTC. Its protein product is CASSGGGTSYEQYF.